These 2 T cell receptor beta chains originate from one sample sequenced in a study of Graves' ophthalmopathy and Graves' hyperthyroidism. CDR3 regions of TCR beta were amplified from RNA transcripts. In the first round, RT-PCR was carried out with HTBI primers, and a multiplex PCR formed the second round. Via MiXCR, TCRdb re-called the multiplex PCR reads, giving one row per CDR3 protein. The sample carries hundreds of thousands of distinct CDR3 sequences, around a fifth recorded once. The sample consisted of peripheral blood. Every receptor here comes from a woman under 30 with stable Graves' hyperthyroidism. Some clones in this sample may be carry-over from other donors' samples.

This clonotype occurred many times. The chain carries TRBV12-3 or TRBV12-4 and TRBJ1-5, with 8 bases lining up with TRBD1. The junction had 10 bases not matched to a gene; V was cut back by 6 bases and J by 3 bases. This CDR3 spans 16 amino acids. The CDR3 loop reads CASREDREVDNQPQHF. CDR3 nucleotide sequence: TGTGCCAGCAGAGAGGACAGGGAGGTTGACAATCAGCCCCAGCATTTT.

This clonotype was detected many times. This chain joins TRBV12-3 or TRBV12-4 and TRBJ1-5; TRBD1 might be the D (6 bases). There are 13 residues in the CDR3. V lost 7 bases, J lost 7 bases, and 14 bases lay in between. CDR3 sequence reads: CASNKQGGQPQHF. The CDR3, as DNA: TGTGCCAGCAACAAACAGGGAGGGCAGCCCCAGCATTTT.